Each of the 17 T cell receptor beta chains below was sequenced from the same sample in a study of naive and memory T cell subsets. Ligated cDNA underwent four rounds of PCR with nested alpha and beta constant region primers and SP2. TCRdb reanalysed the 5' RACE reads using MiXCR and keeps one entry per CDR3 protein. The table records about 60,000 distinct CDR3 sequences, around 8% of them present only once. The library had UMIs added by 3' ligation of an oligonucleotide to TCR cDNA. These TCRs come from a female donor in good health.

This clonotype was counted a few times. The V and J genes are TRBV6-1 and TRBJ1-2; D possibly corresponds to TRBD1 (6 bases). Trimming removed 7 bases at V and 2 bases at J, with 14 bases between. This CDR3 has 14 amino acids. Germline-derived CDR1 and CDR2 are MNHNS and SASEGT. The CDR3 here is CASITTGLNYGYTF. The CDR3 DNA reads as TGTGCCAGCATTACGACAGGACTCAACTATGGCTACACCTTC.

The chain links TRBV12-3 or TRBV12-4 to TRBJ1-3; 10 positions match TRBD1. The CDR3 covers 15 residues. The ends lost 7 bases at V and 5 bases at J; junction bases unmatched: 8. This CDR3 reads CASTQGQGKRNTIYF. The CDR3 DNA follows: TGTGCCAGCACCCAGGGACAGGGGAAGAGAAACACCATATATTTT.

At least ten counts were recorded for this clonotype. The chain couples TRBV6-2 or TRBV6-3 to TRBJ1-1; possible D gene TRBD1, 6 bases. Germline V CDR1 and CDR2: MNHEY, SVGEGT. The V gene lost 7 bases and the J gene lost 1 base, with 13 bases spanning the gap. The CDR3 contains 14 residues. The CDR3 DNA reads TGTGCCAGCAAATACCGACAGGAGAACACTGAAGCTTTCTTT. This gives the protein CASKYRQENTEAFF.

This clonotype appeared many times. J is TRBJ2-7 and V is TRBV7-9; D call uncertain. CDR1 and CDR2 from the germline V gene are SEHNR and FQNEAQ (reference sequence). This CDR3 has 12 amino acids. V was clipped by 0 bases and J by 7 bases, with 7 bases between them. For the CDR3, the DNA is TGTGCCAGCAGCTTAGCTCCGGTAGAGCAGTACTTC. This codes for CASSLAPVEQYF.

The chain has TRBV28 and TRBJ2-7; D remains ambiguous. This CDR3 has 12 residues. Germline V CDR1 and CDR2: MDHEN, SYDVKM. Trimming left V 5 bases short and J 7 bases short, with 12 bases between. Here the CDR3 reads CASSPPFLEQYF. Written as DNA, the CDR3 is TGTGCCAGCAGTCCTCCATTTTTGGAGCAGTACTTC.

There are a few counts of this clonotype. V usage is TRBV6-5 and J usage is TRBJ2-6; D not resolved. Trimming left V 6 bases short and J 2 bases short, with 14 bases between. The CDR3 spans 16 residues. Germline V lookup: CDR1 MNHEY, CDR2 SVGAGI. CDR3 DNA sequence: TGTGCCAGCAGCTCTCCCGGTCGCCCTGGGGCCAACGTCCTGACTTTC. It specifies CASSSPGRPGANVLTF.

The chain uses TRBV5-1 and TRBJ2-6; D not resolved. V was clipped by 4 bases and J by 1 base, with 9 bases between them. CDR1 and CDR2 from the germline V gene are SGHRS and YFSETQ. The CDR3 totals 15 residues. For the CDR3, the DNA is TGCGCCAGCAGCCCGGCACCATCTGGGGCCAACGTCCTGACTTTC. It encodes CASSPAPSGANVLTF.

The chain carries TRBV5-1 and TRBJ2-7; 11 bases map to TRBD2. Per the germline V gene, CDR1 is SGHRS and CDR2 is YFSETQ. This CDR3 is 16 amino acids long. After removal of 0 bases from V and 6 bases from J, the junction contained 8 bases not matched to a gene. The chain's CDR3 is CASSLGISGRDTEQYF. The CDR3 DNA reads TGCGCCAGCAGCTTGGGGATTAGCGGGAGGGATACCGAGCAGTACTTC.

This clonotype was counted many times. This chain joins TRBV19 and TRBJ1-5; possible D gene TRBD1, 5 bases. CDR3 length: 15 residues. The germline V gene has CDR1 LNHDA and CDR2 SQIVND (reference sequence). The V and J ends lost 5 bases and 0 bases respectively, with 11 bases between them. The CDR3 is CASSWAGNSNQPQHF. In DNA, the CDR3 is TGTGCCAGTAGTTGGGCAGGGAATAGCAATCAGCCCCAGCATTTT.

V usage is TRBV5-5 and J usage is TRBJ1-1; D gene unclear. This CDR3 has 16 amino acids. V lost 0 bases and J lost 1, with 13 bases in between. Germline CDR1 reads SGHKS; CDR2 reads YYEKEE (reference sequence). The CDR3 bases are TGTGCCAGCAGCTTGGTGATGGGCAACGGGAACACTGAAGCTTTCTTT. Protein sequence: CASSLVMGNGNTEAFF.

The sample holds a few counts of this clonotype. The chain joins TRBV20-1 to TRBJ2-5; a weak D match, TRBD2 (6 bases). The germline V gene has CDR1 DFQATT and CDR2 SNEGSKA (reference sequence). The CDR3 runs 12 residues. Trimming cost V 5 bases and J 4 bases, with 11 bases left between them. CDR3 protein: CSAAPGVETQYF. The CDR3 DNA reads TGCAGTGCTGCCCCGGGGGTAGAGACCCAGTACTTC.

The chain has TRBV19 and TRBJ1-2; D not certain. Per the germline V gene, CDR1 is LNHDA and CDR2 is SQIVND (reference sequence). The CDR3 contains 13 residues. V was trimmed by 2 bases and J by 8 bases, leaving 12 bases between them. The CDR3 sequence: CASSIKDRKGYTF. The CDR3 DNA sequence: TGTGCCAGTAGTATAAAGGATCGGAAAGGCTACACCTTC.

There are a few counts of this clonotype. In nucleotides, the CDR3 is TGTGCCAGCAGTGTGACAGGATACACAAAAGCTTTCTTT. It yields the protein CASSVTGYTKAFF. This rearrangement joins TRBV27 to TRBJ1-1, with D possibly being TRBD1 (6 bases). The CDR3 sequence is 13 residues long. Trimming left V 5 bases short and J 9 bases short, with 16 bases between. Looked up from germline, CDR1 is MNHEY and CDR2 is SMNVEV (reference sequence).

The V gene is TRBV10-2, the J gene TRBJ1-3, with D unresolved. V was trimmed by 8 bases and J by 0 bases, leaving 11 bases between them. CDR1 is WSHSY and CDR2 is SAAADI in the germline V gene. The CDR3 is made up of 14 amino acids. CDR3 DNA: TGCGCCAGCGGCGCGCAGGACTCTGGAAACACCATATATTTT. It yields the protein CASGAQDSGNTIYF.

This clonotype was counted a few times. The chain couples TRBV5-1 to TRBJ2-3; 8 bases match TRBD2. CDR1 SGHRS and CDR2 YFSETQ come from the germline V gene. CDR3 length: 17 amino acids. Trimming at V came to 3 bases and at J to 0 bases, leaving 9 bases not matched to a gene. The CDR3 loop reads CASSSTPAGASTDTQYF. The CDR3 DNA is TGCGCCAGCAGCTCCACTCCAGCGGGGGCTAGCACAGATACGCAGTATTTT.

This clonotype was detected only a few times. The rearrangement joins TRBV3-1 to TRBJ2-4, with D unresolved. Germline V gene data show CDR1 as LGHDT and CDR2 as YNNKEL (reference sequence). This CDR3 is 15 amino acids long. The V and J ends lost 1 base and 7 bases respectively, with 14 bases between them. CDR3 protein: CASSQVATQFNIQYF. The DNA for the CDR3 is TGTGCCAGCAGCCAAGTCGCGACACAGTTCAACATTCAGTACTTC.

This clonotype turned up a few times. The gene calls are TRBV19 and TRBJ1-2, with 9 bases aligning to TRBD1. Germline CDR1 LNHDA, CDR2 SQIVND (reference sequence). The CDR3 has 15 residues. After removal of 5 bases from V and 8 bases from J, the junction contained 12 bases not matched to a gene. This CDR3 is CASSPWTGDIGGYTF. In DNA, the CDR3 is TGTGCCAGTAGTCCCTGGACAGGGGACATAGGGGGCTACACCTTC.